This T cell receptor (beta chain) is from a study of identical twins (TCRdb year 2016). In the study overall: TCR alpha and beta repertoires from monozygotic twins, unrelated adults of various ages and cord blood were deep-sequenced to test whether fetal clonotypes persist. Replicate twin experiments were performed at different times using different library preparation protocols to rule out contamination.

General findings and caveats noted by the study authors: Compared with coincidental sharing between unrelated individuals, out-of-frame TCR alpha sequences shared between twins showed an excess of sequences with low generation probability. Abundant cord blood beta clonotypes carried fewer insertions; young adult naive repertoires showed a weaker similar trend, while memory repertoires showed none. Out-of-frame TCR alpha sharing in monozygotic twins was systematically underestimated by recombination models, whereas sharing between unrelated individuals was in agreement with the recombination models. Because the same donors could not be followed over many years, the conclusions depended on cross-sectional statistical analysis. A weaker excess of twin sharing was found in beta out-of-frame sequences because the signal-to-noise ratio was lowered by fewer shared sequences. Invariant T cells such as MAIT and iNKT could partly confound zero-insertion analyses, though diverse VJ usage argued against this for most clonotypes.

All donors were healthy Caucasians. The twin cohort comprised three pairs of female monozygotic twins, all aged about 18 to 29 years. The RNA used for TCR libraries was isolated from peripheral blood mononuclear cells. Libraries were constructed by 5' RACE. Sequencer: Illumina HiSeq 2000. Template switching added a universal primer binding site, and the final cDNA carried a unique molecular identifier that allowed TCR cDNA molecules to be counted accurately. First-strand cDNA for TCR alpha and beta chains was synthesized from specific primers in the conserved constant-segment region. To control for contamination, each cDNA library was double barcoded with a SMART-Mk sample barcode plus Illumina barcodes. Two successive PCR steps introduced TruSeq adapter sequences along with Illumina sample barcodes. Sequencing of the TCR alpha and beta cDNA libraries was done on the Illumina HiSeq platform using custom primers. From the authors' description of their analysis: MiGEC was used to process raw reads and extract unique molecular identifiers, and MiXCR was used to find CDR3 positions. For each individual, recombination models were inferred using an EM algorithm with the repgenHMM and IGoR tools. The tcR package in R was used for shared clonotype analysis, with sharing normalized by the product of cloneset sizes. To study raw recombination without the effects of thymic and clonal selection, out-of-frame nonproductive sequences were analyzed. The public reads were run again by TCRdb, first through fastp at Q25 and then through MiXCR, and only productive beta chains were kept. Rows with a matching CDR3 protein are joined into one entry that keeps the most common DNA and genes. TCRdb's processing, not the authors' own work, is the source of the V and J calls. The sample table holds some 500,000 distinct CDR3 sequences, of which 9.6% were seen once. Clones ranked in the top ten supply roughly 3% of the sample.

As concerns this clonotype: The antigen it binds to is not known. No much larger clone exists at a distance of one base, and base qualities are not known.

The CDR3 numbers 13 residues from cysteine through phenylalanine. CDR3 DNA is the only sequence kept; it has 39 bases, read in frame from the first base. CDR1 and CDR2, looked up from the germline V gene, are KGHSH and LQKENI. V is reduced by 3 bases and J by 4 bases, leaving a spacing of 9 bases between them. The same data also contributed to another study, on yellow fever vaccine responses in identical twins. As the second study states: According to the authors, the vaccine-induced T cell response in identical twins seemed to be partly convergent and partly specific to each individual. The study precisely tracked vaccine-responding T cell clones in identical twins.

The sample consisted of PBMCs. The sequence came from a woman aged 18 to 35 in good health. Recombination joined TRBV18 with TRBJ1-1; TRBD1 might be the D gene, on 5 matching bases. The CDR3 loop reads CASSPDIFTEAFF. The bases are TGTGCCAGCTCACCGGACATCTTCACTGAAGCTTTCTTT.